Presented here are 9 T cell receptor beta chains from one specimen sequenced in a study of regulatory T cells in long-lasting Graves disease. CDR3 regions were amplified by Arm-PCR using iRepertoire HTBI primers to build TCR beta libraries. TCRdb redid the calling of the multiplex PCR reads with MiXCR, one entry per CDR3 protein. This table holds about 420,000 distinct CDR3 sequences, roughly 15% found once. Time point defined: newly diagnosed GD, antithyroid drugs for less than 3 months. RNA isolated from PBMCs was used to make the TCR library. The sample also formed part of further work on T cells in Graves' hyperthyroidism and ophthalmopathy.

This specimen consisted of peripheral blood mononuclear cells (PBMCs), obtained at new diagnosis, from a patient treated with antithyroid drugs. The receptors originated from a woman between 18 and 29 years old with Graves disease.

The chain links TRBV7-9 to TRBJ1-1; D unclear. The CDR3 covers 15 residues. V was clipped by 5 bases and J by 2 bases, with 15 bases between them. The germline V gene has CDR1 SEHNR and CDR2 FQNEAQ (reference sequence). The CDR3 DNA reads TGTGCCAGCAGCCTTGTAGTTGGGTTCAACACTGAAGCTTTCTTT. Encoded protein: CASSLVVGFNTEAFF.

The genes are TRBV5-1 and TRBJ2-5, with 12 bases that match TRBD2. The V and J ends lost 4 bases and 10 bases, in that order; junction bases with no gene match: 11. The CDR3 is 15 residues long. The germline CDR1 and CDR2 sequences are SGHRS and YFSETQ. CDR3 residues: CASSVWTSGMNDQYF. CDR3 coding DNA: TGCGCCAGCAGCGTATGGACTAGCGGGATGAACGACCAGTACTTC.

This clonotype was seen at least ten times. This sequence joins TRBV27 and TRBJ2-3, with D unclear. Germline CDR1 reads MNHEY; CDR2 reads SMNVEV (reference sequence). Trimming took 3 bases from V and 7 from J, leaving 17 bases between them. The CDR3 loop spans 15 amino acids. CDR3 bases: TGTGCCAGCAGTTTTTCAAATTCAGGAGTATATACGCAGTATTTT. Amino acids: CASSFSNSGVYTQYF.

V and J are TRBV3-1 and TRBJ2-2; 9 positions match TRBD2. Germline V gene sequence: CDR1 LGHDT, CDR2 YNNKEL (reference sequence). Trimming at V came to 0 bases and at J to 13 bases, leaving 12 bases not matched to a gene. The CDR3 spans 16 residues. The CDR3 loop reads CASSQDHRISGRGLFF. CDR3 nucleotides: TGTGCCAGCAGCCAAGATCACCGCATTAGCGGGAGAGGGCTGTTTTTT.

Worth noting for this clonotype: A much larger clone differs from this one at a single base, so this may be a read error. V and J are TRBV7-2 and TRBJ1-5; D is perhaps TRBD1 (6 bases). V dropped 2 bases and J dropped 6 bases, with 14 bases sitting between them. Germline V gene data show CDR1 as SGHTA and CDR2 as FQGNSA. CDR3 length equals 15 residues. The CDR3: CASSLSLRGAQPQHF. DNA for the CDR3: TGTGCCAGCAGCTTAAGCCTCCGGGGGGCTCAGCCCCAGCATTTT.

This clonotype was detected ten times or more. V usage is TRBV7-9 and J usage is TRBJ2-7; a weak D match, TRBD2 (5 bases). This CDR3 region has 16 residues. CDR1 is SEHNR, CDR2 FQNEAQ, per germline (reference sequence). Deletions cut 5 bases from V and 7 bases from J, with 24 bases between. The CDR3 bases are TGTGCCAGCAGCGGAAGGATCCGGGGAAAACCATATGAGCAGTACTTC. As protein: CASSGRIRGKPYEQYF.

This rearrangement joins TRBV7-8 to TRBJ2-2; maybe TRBD1 (7 bases). The germline V and J ends were trimmed by 4 bases and 4 bases, with 16 bases remaining between them. The CDR3 sequence is 16 residues long. Per the germline V gene, CDR1 is SGHVS and CDR2 is FQNEAQ. The DNA for the CDR3 is TGTGCCAGCAGCTCTAGGGGGGCAGGGGGCACCGGGGAGCTGTTTTTT. Translated, it gives CASSSRGAGGTGELFF.

This clonotype was recorded at least ten times. The chain employs TRBV29-1 and TRBJ2-5; 8 bases are shared with TRBD2. This CDR3 has 14 residues. CDR1 SQVTM and CDR2 ANQGSEA come from the germline V gene. V was clipped by 3 bases and J by 4 bases; unmatched bases: 7. The CDR3 DNA reads as TGCAGCGTTGATGAGCGGGAGTTGGGAGAGACCCAGTACTTC. It specifies CSVDERELGETQYF. Filled out from reference TRBV29-1 and TRBJ2-5, the complete variable domain reads SAVISQKPSRDICQRGTSLTIQCQVDSQVTMMFWYRQQPGQSLTLIATANQGSEATYESGFVIDKFPISRPNLTFSTLTVSNMSPEDSSIYLCSVDERELGETQYFGPGTRLLVL.

There are many counts of this clonotype. The chain is built from TRBV28 and TRBJ1-2; a weak D match, TRBD1 (5 bases). Germline V lookup: CDR1 MDHEN, CDR2 SYDVKM. The ends were cut back, 2 bases at V and 2 bases at J, with 9 bases in the middle. This CDR3 is built from 14 residues. CDR3 loop: CASSLGHSNYGYTF. The CDR3 DNA reads TGTGCCAGCAGTTTAGGACATTCCAACTATGGCTACACCTTC.